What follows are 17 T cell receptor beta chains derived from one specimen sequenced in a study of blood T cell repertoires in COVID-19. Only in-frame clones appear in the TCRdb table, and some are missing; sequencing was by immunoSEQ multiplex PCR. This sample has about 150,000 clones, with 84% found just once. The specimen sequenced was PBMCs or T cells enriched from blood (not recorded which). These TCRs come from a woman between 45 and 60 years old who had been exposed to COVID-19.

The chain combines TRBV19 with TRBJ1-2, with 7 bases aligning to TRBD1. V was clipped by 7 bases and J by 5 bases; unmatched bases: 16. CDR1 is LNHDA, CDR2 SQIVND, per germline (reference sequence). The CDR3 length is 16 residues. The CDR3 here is CASIETGQPTTYGYTF. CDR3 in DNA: TGTGCCAGTATAGAGACGGGACAGCCTACCACTTATGGCTACACCTTC.

CDR3 protein: CASRTDRRSNQPQHF. CDR3 DNA sequence: TGTGCCAGCAGGACGGACAGGCGAAGCAATCAGCCCCAGCATTTT. The rearrangement links TRBV6-5 to TRBJ1-5; 7 bases are a match to TRBD1. Per germline, CDR1 MNHEY and CDR2 SVGAGI. The CDR3 sequence is 15 residues long. V trimming: 6 bases; J trimming: 1 base; junction bases outside the gene matches: 6.

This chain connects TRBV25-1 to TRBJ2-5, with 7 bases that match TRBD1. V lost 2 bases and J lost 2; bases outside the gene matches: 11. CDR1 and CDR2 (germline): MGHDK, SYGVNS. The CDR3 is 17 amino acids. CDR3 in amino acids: CASSERDSGWGQETQYF. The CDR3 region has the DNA TGTGCCAGCAGTGAACGGGACAGCGGTTGGGGACAAGAGACCCAGTACTTC.

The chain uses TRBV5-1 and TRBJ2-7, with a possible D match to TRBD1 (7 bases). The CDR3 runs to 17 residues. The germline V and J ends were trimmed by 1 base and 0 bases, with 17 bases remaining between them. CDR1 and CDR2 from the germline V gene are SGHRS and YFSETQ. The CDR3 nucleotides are TGCGCCAGCAGCTTGCGAATAGGACAGGAGGGCTCCTACGAGCAGTACTTC. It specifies CASSLRIGQEGSYEQYF.

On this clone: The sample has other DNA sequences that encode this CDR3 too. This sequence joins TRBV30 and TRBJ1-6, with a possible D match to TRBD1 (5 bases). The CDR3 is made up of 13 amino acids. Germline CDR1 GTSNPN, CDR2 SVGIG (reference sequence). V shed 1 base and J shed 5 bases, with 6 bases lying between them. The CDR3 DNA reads TGTGCCTGGAGTGCAGGGAATAATTCACCCCTCCACTTT. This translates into CAWSAGNNSPLHF.

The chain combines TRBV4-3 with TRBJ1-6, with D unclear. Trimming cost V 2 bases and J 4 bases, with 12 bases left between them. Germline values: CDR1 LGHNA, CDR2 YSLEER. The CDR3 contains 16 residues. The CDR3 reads CASSQRGAEYNSPLHF. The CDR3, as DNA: TGCGCCAGCAGCCAACGGGGAGCAGAATATAATTCACCCCTCCACTTT.

The CDR3 DNA reads TGTGCCAGCAGTTACTTTCGCGGCAGGGGGTTGGATCAGCCCCAGCATTTT. Translated, it gives CASSYFRGRGLDQPQHF. The gene calls are TRBV6-2 or TRBV6-3 and TRBJ1-5; 7 bases line up with TRBD1. J lost 5 bases, V lost 1 base, and 11 bases had no gene match. The CDR3 length is 17 residues. Germline V gene sequence: CDR1 MNHEY, CDR2 SVGEGT.

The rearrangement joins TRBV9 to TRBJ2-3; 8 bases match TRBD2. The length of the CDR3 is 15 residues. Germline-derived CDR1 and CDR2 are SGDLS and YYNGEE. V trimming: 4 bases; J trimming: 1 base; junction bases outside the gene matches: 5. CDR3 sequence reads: CASSFRAGGTDTQYF. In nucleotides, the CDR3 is TGTGCCAGCAGCTTCAGAGCGGGGGGCACAGATACGCAGTATTTT.

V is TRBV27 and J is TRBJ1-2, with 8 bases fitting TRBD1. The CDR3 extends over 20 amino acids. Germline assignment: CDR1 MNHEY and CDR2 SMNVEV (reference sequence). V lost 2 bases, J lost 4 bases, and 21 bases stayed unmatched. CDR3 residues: CASSLRPGGDLNLKLYGYTF. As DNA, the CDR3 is TGTGCCAGCAGTTTAAGGCCAGGGGGCGATCTAAACCTAAAACTCTATGGCTACACCTTC.

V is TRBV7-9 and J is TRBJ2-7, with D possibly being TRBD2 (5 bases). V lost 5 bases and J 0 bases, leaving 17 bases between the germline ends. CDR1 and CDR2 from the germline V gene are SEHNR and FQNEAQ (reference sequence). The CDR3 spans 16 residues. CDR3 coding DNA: TGTGCCAGCAGCCCCTCGAGGGCCCACTCCTCCTACGAGCAGTACTTC. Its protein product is CASSPSRAHSSYEQYF.

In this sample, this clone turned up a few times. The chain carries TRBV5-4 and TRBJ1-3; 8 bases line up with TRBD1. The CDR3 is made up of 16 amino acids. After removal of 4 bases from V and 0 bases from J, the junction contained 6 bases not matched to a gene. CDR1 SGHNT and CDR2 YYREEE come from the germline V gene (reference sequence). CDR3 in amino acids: CASSHNRGSSGNTIYF. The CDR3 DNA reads TGTGCCAGCAGCCACAACAGGGGGAGCTCTGGAAACACCATATATTTT.

For the CDR3, the DNA is TGTGCCAGCAGTTACAACCCCGCGGGGAGTGAAGCTTTCTTT. It is translated as CASSYNPAGSEAFF. This chain connects TRBV6-2 or TRBV6-3 to TRBJ1-1; D is unclear. The length of the CDR3 is 14 residues. Per the germline V gene, CDR1 is MNHEY and CDR2 is SVGEGT. Trimming took off 2 bases at V and 7 bases at J, with 14 bases between the two ends.

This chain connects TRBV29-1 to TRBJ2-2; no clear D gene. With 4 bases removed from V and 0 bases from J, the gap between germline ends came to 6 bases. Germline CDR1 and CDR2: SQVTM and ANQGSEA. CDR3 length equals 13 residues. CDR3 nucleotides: TGCAGCGTTGGAGCACCGAACACCGGGGAGCTGTTTTTT. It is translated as CSVGAPNTGELFF.

This CDR3 is CSDIQGQTQYF. The CDR3 DNA follows: TGCAGCGATATCCAGGGTCAGACCCAGTACTTC. The rearrangement links TRBV29-1 to TRBJ2-5, with D perhaps matching TRBD1 (5 bases). Trimming left V 7 bases short and J 6 bases short, with 12 bases between. The V gene's germline CDR1 is SQVTM and CDR2 ANQGSEA. CDR3 length: 11 amino acids.

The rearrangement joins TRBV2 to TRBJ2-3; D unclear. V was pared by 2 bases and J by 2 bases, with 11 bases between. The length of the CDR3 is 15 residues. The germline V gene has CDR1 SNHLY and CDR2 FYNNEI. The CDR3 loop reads CASSEQALITDTQYF. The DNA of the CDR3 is TGTGCCAGCAGTGAACAGGCCCTAATCACAGATACGCAGTATTTT.

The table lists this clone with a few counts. DNA of the CDR3: TGTGCCAGCAGCTTAGCGATTCAAGCGGGGGAGCAGTTCTTC. Its translation is CASSLAIQAGEQFF. V is TRBV7-2 and J is TRBJ2-1; 7 bases are a match to TRBD2. There are 14 residues in the CDR3. Germline values: CDR1 SGHTA, CDR2 FQGNSA. V was clipped by 0 bases and J by 10 bases; unmatched bases: 6.

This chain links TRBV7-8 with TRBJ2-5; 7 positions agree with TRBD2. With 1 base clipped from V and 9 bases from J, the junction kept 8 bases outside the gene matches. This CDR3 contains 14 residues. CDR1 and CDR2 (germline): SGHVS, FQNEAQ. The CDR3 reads CASSLVMSREAQYF. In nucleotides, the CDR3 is TGTGCCAGCAGCTTAGTCATGAGCCGGGAGGCCCAGTACTTC.